The 9 T cell receptor beta chains below come from one sample, sequenced in a study of cytomegalovirus exposure and HLA in healthy donors. 13 Jbeta primers and 60 Vbeta primers were used for the PCR. Only in-frame clones appear in the TCRdb table, and some are missing; sequencing was by immunoSEQ multiplex PCR. Counted here are some 140,000 clones, about 80% occurring once; the ten biggest clones make up approximately 2.1%. The sample taken for sequencing was PBMCs. These receptors were obtained from a man aged 25-45 years in good health and CMV-seronegative.

The chain carries TRBV6-1 and TRBJ2-1; D might be TRBD2 (6 bases). Germline V gene lookup returns CDR1 MNHNS and CDR2 SASEGT. The V end was cut by 3 bases, the J end by 0 bases, with 12 bases between. The CDR3 runs to 16 residues. This CDR3 reads CASSDPGGASYNEQFF. The CDR3, as DNA: TGTGCCAGCAGTGATCCCGGCGGGGCCTCCTACAATGAGCAGTTCTTC.

V gene TRBV6-5 combines with J gene TRBJ2-7; TRBD1 matches 9 bases. The germline CDR1 and CDR2 sequences are MNHEY and SVGAGI. Trimming at V came to 2 bases and at J to 12 bases, leaving 8 bases not matched to a gene. The CDR3 runs 13 residues. The CDR3 loop reads CASSYLGQGLWYF. CDR3 bases: TGTGCCAGCAGTTACCTGGGACAGGGCCTTTGGTACTTC.

This chain connects TRBV7-9 to TRBJ2-7, with a possible D match to TRBD1 (6 bases). The V end lost 5 bases, the J end lost 2 bases, and 16 bases lay between the germline ends. Germline CDR1 SEHNR, CDR2 FQNEAQ (reference sequence). The CDR3 totals 15 residues. Here the CDR3 DNA reads TGTGCCAGCAGCCCAGCGATTACAGGGCCCTACGAGCAGTACTTC. This translates into CASSPAITGPYEQYF.

This chain connects TRBV5-1 to TRBJ1-2, with 12 bases matching TRBD1. The J segment lost 5 bases and the V segment lost 1 base, leaving 9 bases of the junction unmatched. Germline CDR1 SGHRS, CDR2 YFSETQ. The CDR3 totals 17 residues. Here the CDR3 DNA reads TGCGCCAGCAGCTTGAACCCCGGGACAGGGGGCAGGTATGGCTACACCTTC. It codes for CASSLNPGTGGRYGYTF.

The sample holds a few counts of this clone. This chain connects TRBV27 to TRBJ2-3; 8 bases match TRBD2. V gave up 3 bases and J gave up 8 bases; unmatched junction bases: 13. Germline values: CDR1 MNHEY, CDR2 SMNVEV (reference sequence). The CDR3 runs to 16 residues. The CDR3 DNA is TGTGCCAGCAGTTTGAGCGGGAGTCTCATTTTTGGTACGCAGTATTTT. Encoded protein: CASSLSGSLIFGTQYF.

The chain links TRBV7-9 to TRBJ2-7, with D perhaps TRBD2 (5 bases). The CDR3 runs 13 residues. Trimming stripped 5 bases from V and 5 bases from J, with 13 bases between. The germline CDR1 and CDR2 sequences are SEHNR and FQNEAQ (reference sequence). In nucleotides, the CDR3 is TGTGCCAGCAGCCTATTACAAGCGGACGAGCAGTACTTC. Its protein is CASSLLQADEQYF.

This clone was seen a few times. The chain recombines TRBV7-2 with TRBJ2-1, with 12 bases that match TRBD2. This CDR3 contains 15 residues. From germline, CDR1 is SGHTA and CDR2 FQGNSA. J was trimmed by 6 bases and V by 3 bases; bases with no gene match: 3. CDR3 DNA sequence: TGTGCCAGCAGCTTTACTAGCGGGAGGTTCAATGAGCAGTTCTTC. Protein product: CASSFTSGRFNEQFF.

The chain is built from TRBV15 and TRBJ2-3; 9 bases line up with TRBD1. This CDR3 has 15 amino acids. The trim removed 3 bases at V and 3 bases at J, leaving 4 bases unmatched. Germline values: CDR1 LNHNV, CDR2 YYDKDF (reference sequence). This CDR3 reads CATSRRQGVTDTQYF. The CDR3 DNA is TGTGCCACCAGCAGGCGACAGGGGGTAACAGATACGCAGTATTTT.

This rearrangement joins TRBV29-1 to TRBJ1-1; possibly TRBD1 for D (5 bases). CDR1 is SQVTM and CDR2 is ANQGSEA in the germline V gene. The CDR3 spans 17 residues. V was trimmed by 6 bases and J by 0 bases, leaving 23 bases between them. The chain's CDR3 is CSVAPRAHFGVNTEAFF. DNA for the CDR3: TGCAGCGTGGCCCCCAGGGCTCATTTCGGCGTGAACACTGAAGCTTTCTTT.